This T cell receptor (beta chain) was captured by sequencing in a study of shared clonotypes between healthy human individuals. Across the whole study: Every donor yielded three CD4 naive, three CD4 memory, two CD8 naive and one CD8 memory plate.

Clones were sequenced by immunoSEQ multiplex PCR, and TCRdb holds only the in-frame ones, with some missing. Of 2,500,000 or so clones listed, roughly 93% are singletons. A split of CD4+ cells into CD45RA+ naive and CD45RA-negative memory subsets was performed. Study-wide findings and caveats: Since donors were few, the genetic and exposure-history diversity represented was limited. At large depth, rarefaction still showed sorted-subset sequencing to be incomplete.

As for this clone: Its cognate antigen is unknown.

Sequenced material: naive CD4+ T cells from PBMCs. As for subset: CD45RA+ positively selected. The source is a man between 18 and 35 years old in good health. Some clones in this sample may be carry-over from other donors' samples.

For the CDR3, the DNA is TGTGCCAGCAGCCCCCGGGACAGGGCCCCTAGCACAGATACGCAGTATTTT. Residues: CASSPRDRAPSTDTQYF. The V and J genes are TRBV9 and TRBJ2-3, with 9 nucleotides matching TRBD1. V shed 4 bases, J shed 0 bases, and the junction held 9 bases outside the gene matches. The CDR3 consists of 17 residues. The germline CDR1 and CDR2 sequences are SGDLS and YYNGEE.